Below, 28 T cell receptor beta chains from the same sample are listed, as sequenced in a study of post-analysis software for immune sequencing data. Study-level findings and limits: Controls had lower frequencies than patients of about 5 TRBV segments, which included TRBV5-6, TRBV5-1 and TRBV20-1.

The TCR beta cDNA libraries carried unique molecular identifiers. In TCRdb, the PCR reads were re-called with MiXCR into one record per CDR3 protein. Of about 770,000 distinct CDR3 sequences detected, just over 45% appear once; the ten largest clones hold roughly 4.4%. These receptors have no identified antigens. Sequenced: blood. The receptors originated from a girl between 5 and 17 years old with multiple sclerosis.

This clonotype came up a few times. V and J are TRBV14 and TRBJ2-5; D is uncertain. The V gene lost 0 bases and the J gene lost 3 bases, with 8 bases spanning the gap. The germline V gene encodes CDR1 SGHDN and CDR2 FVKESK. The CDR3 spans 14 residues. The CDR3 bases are TGTGCCAGCAGCCAAGATCTCGAGGAAGAGACCCAGTACTTC. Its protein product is CASSQDLEEETQYF.

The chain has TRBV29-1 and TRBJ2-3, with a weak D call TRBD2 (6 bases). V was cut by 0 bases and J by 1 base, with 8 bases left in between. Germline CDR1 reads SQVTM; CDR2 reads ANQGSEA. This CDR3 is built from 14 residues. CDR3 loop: CSVEELARTDTQYF. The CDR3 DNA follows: TGCAGCGTTGAAGAACTAGCCCGCACAGATACGCAGTATTTT.

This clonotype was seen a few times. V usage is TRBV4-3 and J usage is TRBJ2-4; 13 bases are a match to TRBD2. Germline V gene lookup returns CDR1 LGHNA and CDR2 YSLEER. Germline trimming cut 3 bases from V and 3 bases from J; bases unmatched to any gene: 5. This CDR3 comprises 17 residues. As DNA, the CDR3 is TGCGCCAGCAGCCACCTCGGGACTAGCGGGATCAAAAACATTCAGTACTTC. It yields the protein CASSHLGTSGIKNIQYF.

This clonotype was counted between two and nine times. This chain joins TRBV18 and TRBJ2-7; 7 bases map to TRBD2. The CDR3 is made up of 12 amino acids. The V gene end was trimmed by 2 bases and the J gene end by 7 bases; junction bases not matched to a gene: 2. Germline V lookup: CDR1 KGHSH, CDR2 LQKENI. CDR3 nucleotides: TGTGCCAGCTCACCAAGGACTAGGGAGCAGTACTTC. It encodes CASSPRTREQYF.

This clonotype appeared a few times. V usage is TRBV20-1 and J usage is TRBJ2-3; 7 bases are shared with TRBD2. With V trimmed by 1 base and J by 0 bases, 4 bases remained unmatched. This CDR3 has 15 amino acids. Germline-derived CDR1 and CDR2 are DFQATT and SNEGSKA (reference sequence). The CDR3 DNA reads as TGCAGTGCTAGAGGAGCGGGAACTAGCACAGATACGCAGTATTTT. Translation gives CSARGAGTSTDTQYF.

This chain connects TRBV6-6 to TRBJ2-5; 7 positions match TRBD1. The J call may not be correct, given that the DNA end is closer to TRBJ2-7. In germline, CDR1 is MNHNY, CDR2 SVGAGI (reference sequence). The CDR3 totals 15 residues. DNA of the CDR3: TGTGCCAGCAGTTCGCGGCAAGGGACAGCCGACGAGCAGTACTTC. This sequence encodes CASSSRQGTADEQYF.

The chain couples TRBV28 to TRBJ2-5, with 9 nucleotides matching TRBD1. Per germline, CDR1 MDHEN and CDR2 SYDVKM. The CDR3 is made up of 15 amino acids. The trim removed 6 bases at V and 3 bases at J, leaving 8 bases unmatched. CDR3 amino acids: CASSAGQGIEETQYF. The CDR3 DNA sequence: TGTGCCAGCAGCGCCGGACAGGGGATCGAAGAGACCCAGTACTTC.

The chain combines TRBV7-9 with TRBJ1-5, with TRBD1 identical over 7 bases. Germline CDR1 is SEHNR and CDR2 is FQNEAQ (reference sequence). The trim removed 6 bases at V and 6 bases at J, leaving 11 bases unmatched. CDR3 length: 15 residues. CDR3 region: CASSSDRVASQPQHF. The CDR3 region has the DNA TGTGCCAGCAGTTCTGACAGGGTGGCGAGTCAGCCCCAGCATTTT.

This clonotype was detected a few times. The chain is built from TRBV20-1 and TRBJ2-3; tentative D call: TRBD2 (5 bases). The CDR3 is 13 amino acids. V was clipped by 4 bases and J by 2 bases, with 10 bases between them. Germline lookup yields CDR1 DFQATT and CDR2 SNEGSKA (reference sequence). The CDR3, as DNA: TGCAGTGCTACCACTAGATACACAGATACGCAGTATTTT. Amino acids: CSATTRYTDTQYF.

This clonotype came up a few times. In DNA, the CDR3 is TGTGCCAGCAGCTTGATCACTAACTATGGCTACACCTTC. This gives the protein CASSLITNYGYTF. The chain joins TRBV5-6 to TRBJ1-2, with unresolved D. The CDR3 runs to 13 residues. From germline, CDR1 is SGHDT and CDR2 YYEEEE. V was cut by 1 base and J by 0 bases, with 4 bases left in between.

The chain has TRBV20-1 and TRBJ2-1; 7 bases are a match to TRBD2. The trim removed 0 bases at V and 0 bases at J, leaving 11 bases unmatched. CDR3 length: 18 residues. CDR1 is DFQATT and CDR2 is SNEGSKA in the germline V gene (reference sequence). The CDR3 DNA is TGCAGTGCTAGAGATCGCCCAATCCTAGCGGTCTCCTACAATGAGCAGTTCTTC. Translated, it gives CSARDRPILAVSYNEQFF.

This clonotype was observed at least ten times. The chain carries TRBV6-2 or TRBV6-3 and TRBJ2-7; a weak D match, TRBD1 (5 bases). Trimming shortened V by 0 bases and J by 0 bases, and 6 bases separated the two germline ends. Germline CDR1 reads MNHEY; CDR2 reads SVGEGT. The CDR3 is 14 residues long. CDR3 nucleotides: TGTGCCAGCAGTTACTCAGACAGCTCCTACGAGCAGTACTTC. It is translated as CASSYSDSSYEQYF.

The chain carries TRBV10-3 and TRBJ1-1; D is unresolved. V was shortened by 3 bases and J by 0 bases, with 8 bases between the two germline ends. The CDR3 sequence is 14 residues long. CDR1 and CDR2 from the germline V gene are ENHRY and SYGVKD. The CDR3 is CAISETAMNTEAFF. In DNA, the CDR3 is TGTGCCATCAGTGAAACAGCCATGAACACTGAAGCTTTCTTT.

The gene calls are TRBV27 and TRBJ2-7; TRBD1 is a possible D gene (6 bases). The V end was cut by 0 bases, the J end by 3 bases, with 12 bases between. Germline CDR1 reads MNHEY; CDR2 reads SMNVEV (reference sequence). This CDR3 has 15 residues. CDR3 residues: CASSLSAGDHYEQYF. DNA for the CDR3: TGTGCCAGCAGTTTATCGGCAGGGGACCACTACGAGCAGTACTTC.

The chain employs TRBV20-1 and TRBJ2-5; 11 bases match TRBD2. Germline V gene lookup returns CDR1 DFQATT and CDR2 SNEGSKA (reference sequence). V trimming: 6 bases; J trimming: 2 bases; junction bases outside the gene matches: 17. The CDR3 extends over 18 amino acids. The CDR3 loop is CSARSLAGGSSGQETQYF. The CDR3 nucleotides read TGCAGTGCCAGATCCCTAGCGGGAGGCTCCTCGGGGCAAGAGACCCAGTACTTC.

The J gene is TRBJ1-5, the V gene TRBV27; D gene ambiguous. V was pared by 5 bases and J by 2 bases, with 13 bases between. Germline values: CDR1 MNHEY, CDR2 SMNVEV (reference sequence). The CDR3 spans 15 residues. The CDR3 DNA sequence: TGTGCCAGCAGTCCCTCATCTGGGGGCAATCAGCCCCAGCATTTT. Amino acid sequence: CASSPSSGGNQPQHF.

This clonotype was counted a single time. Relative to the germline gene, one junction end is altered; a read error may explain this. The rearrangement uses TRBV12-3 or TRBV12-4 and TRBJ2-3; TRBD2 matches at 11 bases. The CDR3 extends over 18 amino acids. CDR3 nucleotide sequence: TGTGCCAGCAGCCTTACTAGCGGGAGAGGGTCGGGCACAGATGCGCAGTATTTT. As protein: CASSLTSGRGSGTDAQYF.

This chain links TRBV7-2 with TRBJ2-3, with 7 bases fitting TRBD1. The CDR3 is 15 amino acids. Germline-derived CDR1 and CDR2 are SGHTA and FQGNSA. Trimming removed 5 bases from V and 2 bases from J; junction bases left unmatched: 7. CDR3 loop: CASSQQGWDTDTQYF. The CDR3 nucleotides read TGTGCCAGCAGCCAACAGGGGTGGGACACAGATACGCAGTATTTT.

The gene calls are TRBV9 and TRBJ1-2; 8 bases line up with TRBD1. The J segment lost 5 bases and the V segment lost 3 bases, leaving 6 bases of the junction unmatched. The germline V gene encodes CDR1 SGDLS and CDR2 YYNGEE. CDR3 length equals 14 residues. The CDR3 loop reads CASSGQGPDYGYTF. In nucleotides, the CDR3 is TGTGCCAGCAGCGGACAGGGGCCAGATTATGGCTACACCTTC.

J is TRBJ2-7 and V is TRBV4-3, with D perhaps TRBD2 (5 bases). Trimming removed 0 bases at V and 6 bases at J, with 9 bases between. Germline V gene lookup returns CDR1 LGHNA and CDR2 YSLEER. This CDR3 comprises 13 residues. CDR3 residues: CASSQDIGVEQYF. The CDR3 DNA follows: TGCGCCAGCAGCCAAGATATCGGGGTCGAGCAGTACTTC.

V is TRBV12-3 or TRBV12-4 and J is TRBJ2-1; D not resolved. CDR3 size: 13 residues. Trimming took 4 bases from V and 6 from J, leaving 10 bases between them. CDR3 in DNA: TGTGCCAGCAGTTCCTCTCCCCCCAATGAGCAGTTCTTC. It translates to CASSSSPPNEQFF.

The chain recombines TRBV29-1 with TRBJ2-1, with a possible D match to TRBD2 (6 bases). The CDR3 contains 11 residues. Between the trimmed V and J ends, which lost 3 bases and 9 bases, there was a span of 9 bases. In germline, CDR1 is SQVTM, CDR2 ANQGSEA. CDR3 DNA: TGCAGCGTTGATGGAGGGATTGAGCAGTTCTTC. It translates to CSVDGGIEQFF.

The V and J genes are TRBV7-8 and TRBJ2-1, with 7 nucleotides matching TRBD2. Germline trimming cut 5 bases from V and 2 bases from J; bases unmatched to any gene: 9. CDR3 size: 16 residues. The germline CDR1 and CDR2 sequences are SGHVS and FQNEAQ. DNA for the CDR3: TGTGCCAGCAGCCTCCTTTCAAGCGGGGCCTACAATGAGCAGTTCTTC. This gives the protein CASSLLSSGAYNEQFF.

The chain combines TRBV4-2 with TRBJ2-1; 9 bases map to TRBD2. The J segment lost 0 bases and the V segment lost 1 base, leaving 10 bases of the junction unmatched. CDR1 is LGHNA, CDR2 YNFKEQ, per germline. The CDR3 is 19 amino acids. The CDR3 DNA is TGTGCCAGCAGCCAAGGGCTCTCTAGCGGGGCGAGCTCCTACAATGAGCAGTTCTTC. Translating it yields CASSQGLSSGASSYNEQFF.

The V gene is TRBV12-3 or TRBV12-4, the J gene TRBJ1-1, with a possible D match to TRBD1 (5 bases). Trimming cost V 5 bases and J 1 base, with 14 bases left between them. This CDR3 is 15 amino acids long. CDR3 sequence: CASSLPDSQNTEAFF. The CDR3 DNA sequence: TGTGCCAGCAGTCTACCCGACAGTCAGAACACTGAAGCTTTCTTT.

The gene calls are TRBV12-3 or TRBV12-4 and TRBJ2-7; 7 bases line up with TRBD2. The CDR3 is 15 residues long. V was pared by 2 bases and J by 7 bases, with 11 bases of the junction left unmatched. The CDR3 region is CASSLSGGRMAEQYF. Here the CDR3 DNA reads TGTGCCAGCAGTTTAAGTGGCGGGAGAATGGCGGAGCAGTACTTC.

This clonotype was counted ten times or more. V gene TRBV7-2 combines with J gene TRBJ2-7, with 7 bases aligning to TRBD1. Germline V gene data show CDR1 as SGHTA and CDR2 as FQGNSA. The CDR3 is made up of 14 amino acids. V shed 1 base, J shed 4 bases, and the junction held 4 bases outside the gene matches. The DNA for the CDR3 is TGTGCCAGCAGCTTAGGGCAGGGGGTTTACGAGCAGTACTTC. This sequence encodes CASSLGQGVYEQYF. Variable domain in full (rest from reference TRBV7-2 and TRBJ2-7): GAGVSQSPSNKVTEKGKDVELRCDPISGHTALYWYRQSLGQGLEFLIYFQGNSAPDKSGLPSDRFSAERTGGSVSTLTIQRTQQEDSAVYLCASSLGQGVYEQYFGPGTRLTVT.

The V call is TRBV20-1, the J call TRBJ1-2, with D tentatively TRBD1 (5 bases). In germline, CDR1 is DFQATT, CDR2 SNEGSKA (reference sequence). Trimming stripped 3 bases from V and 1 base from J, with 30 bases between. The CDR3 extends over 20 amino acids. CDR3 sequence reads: CSASLRVLGKPQENNYGYTF. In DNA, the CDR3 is TGCAGTGCTAGCCTCAGGGTCCTCGGGAAGCCCCAGGAAAATAACTATGGCTACACCTTC.